The rows below give T cell receptor beta chains drawn from one sample of a study of CD8+ T cells in alopecia areata. Data came from immunoSEQ multiplex PCR; TCRdb stores just in-frame clones and leaves some out. Counted here are some 99,000 clones, nearly 45% occurring once; the ten biggest clones make up under 0.9%. The specimen was CD4+ T cells sorted from blood. The receptors stem from a human donor with alopecia areata. Both conserved end residues are part of each CDR3. The order of the fields is clone size, V gene, D gene, J gene, CDR3 protein, CDR3 DNA. D genes are given only for firm matches. A row's size may be missing; if present it is once, few, many or a size class.

>NA|TRBV5-4|NA|TRBJ2-3
CASSPRAGTDTQYF
TGTGCCAGCAGCCCCCGTGCGGGCACAGATACGCAGTATTTT
>few|TRBV28|NA|TRBJ2-7
CASSFPGGADEQYF
TGTGCCAGCAGTTTTCCCGGGGGCGCCGACGAGCAGTACTTC
>few|TRBV13|TRBD2|TRBJ2-1
CASNALTGGLQNEQFF
TGTGCCAGCAATGCACTCACGGGAGGGCTCCAAAATGAGCAGTTCTTC
>NA|TRBV5-1|TRBD1|TRBJ2-7
CASSLAGQGDEQYF
TGCGCCAGCAGCTTGGCGGGACAGGGCGACGAGCAGTACTTC
>NA|TRBV30|TRBD1|TRBJ1-6
CAWSVLRQGDSPLHF
TGTGCCTGGAGTGTACTACGGCAGGGGGATTCACCCCTCCACTTT
>few|TRBV7-2|NA|TRBJ2-7
CASSPYIPGDEQYF
TGTGCCAGCAGTCCATATATCCCGGGGGACGAGCAGTACTTC
>NA|TRBV11-2|TRBD2|TRBJ2-1
CASSLGRDYQFF
TGTGCCAGCAGCTTAGGCCGGGACTACCAGTTCTTC
>NA|TRBV15|NA|TRBJ1-1
CATSRVGTEAFF
TGTGCCACCAGCAGAGTGGGCACTGAAGCTTTCTTT
>NA|TRBV29-1|NA|TRBJ1-5
CSVLSLSNQPQHF
TGCAGCGTTCTAAGTCTTAGCAATCAGCCCCAGCATTTT
>few|TRBV20-1|NA|TRBJ2-7
CSPHLSYEQYF
TGCAGTCCTCACCTCTCCTACGAGCAGTACTTC
>NA|TRBV29-1|TRBD2|TRBJ2-3
CSVSAGLTDTQYF
TGCAGCGTTTCAGCGGGATTGACAGATACGCAGTATTTT
>NA|TRBV30|NA|TRBJ2-7
CAWTGTVSYEQYF
TGTGCCTGGACAGGGACGGTTTCCTACGAGCAGTACTTC
>NA|TRBV30|NA|TRBJ2-3
CAWAASTDTQYF
TGTGCCTGGGCCGCTAGCACAGATACGCAGTATTTT
>NA|TRBV5-4|NA|TRBJ2-5
CASSLRHEETQYF
TGTGCCAGCAGCTTGCGGCATGAAGAGACCCAGTACTTC
>once|TRBV5-1|NA|TRBJ2-1
CASSLMVEGEQFF
TGCGCCAGCAGCTTGATGGTTGAGGGTGAGCAGTTCTTC
>few|TRBV7-9|NA|TRBJ2-7
CASSLRSGYEQYF
TGTGCCAGCAGCTTACGGAGTGGCTACGAGCAGTACTTC
>few|TRBV2|NA|TRBJ1-2
CASSDRQGMLYGYTF
TGTGCCAGCAGTGATCGGCAGGGCATGCTCTATGGCTACACCTTC
>few|TRBV6-5|NA|TRBJ2-5
CASSLGGTQETQYF
TGTGCCAGCAGTTTAGGGGGGACTCAAGAGACCCAGTACTTC
>NA|TRBV7-2|TRBD2|TRBJ2-5
CASSLGTSGGARYF
TGTGCCAGCAGCTTAGGCACTAGCGGGGGGGCCCGGTACTTC
>NA|TRBV29-1|NA|TRBJ2-7
CSVAHTTGYEQYF
TGCAGCGTTGCTCATACGACGGGCTACGAGCAGTACTTC
>few|TRBV29-1|NA|TRBJ2-4
CSVQTGDIQYF
TGCAGCGTCCAAACTGGAGACATTCAGTACTTC
>NA|TRBV2|NA|TRBJ1-5
CASSGPPGAAQHF
TGTGCCAGCAGTGGACCCCCGGGGGCGGCCCAGCATTTT
>NA|TRBV4-1|NA|TRBJ1-5
CASSPSEGSGRQPQHF
TGCGCCAGCAGCCCCTCCGAGGGCTCCGGCCGTCAGCCCCAGCATTTT
>NA|TRBV4-1|NA|TRBJ2-1
CASRDPGSRDEQFF
TGCGCCAGCAGAGATCCGGGGAGTAGGGATGAGCAGTTCTTC
>NA|TRBV2|NA|TRBJ2-3
CASSNRVTDTQYF
TGTGCCAGCAGTAACAGGGTCACAGATACGCAGTATTTT
>few|TRBV11-2|NA|TRBJ2-1
CASSDGEALYNEQFF
TGTGCCAGCAGCGATGGCGAAGCACTCTACAATGAGCAGTTCTTC
>few|TRBV29-1|TRBD1|TRBJ2-6
CSAGPGTGYGANVLTF
TGCAGCGCCGGACCCGGGACAGGGTATGGGGCCAACGTCCTGACTTTC
>NA|TRBV28|TRBD1|TRBJ1-2
CASSRQGYGYTF
TGTGCCAGCAGTCGACAGGGCTATGGCTACACCTTC
>NA|TRBV30|NA|TRBJ1-2
CAWSAPTGAGGYTF
TGTGCCTGGAGTGCGCCGACGGGGGCGGGTGGCTACACCTTC
>NA|TRBV7-2|NA|TRBJ2-7
CASSFGQGIYEQYF
TGTGCCAGCAGCTTTGGGCAGGGGATCTACGAGCAGTACTTC
>NA|TRBV30|NA|TRBJ2-5
CAWSAPMGTQYF
TGTGCCTGGAGCGCCCCAATGGGGACCCAGTACTTC
>few|TRBV19|NA|TRBJ2-7
CASSIGGSGYEQYF
TGTGCCAGTAGTATAGGAGGCAGCGGCTACGAGCAGTACTTC
>NA|TRBV9|NA|TRBJ2-3
CASSVNTDTQYF
TGTGCCAGCAGCGTTAACACAGATACGCAGTATTTT
>few|TRBV27|NA|TRBJ1-2
CASSMTALTHGYTF
TGTGCCAGCAGTATGACAGCACTAACGCATGGCTACACCTTC
>NA|TRBV28|TRBD1|TRBJ2-5
CASSEGTAMQYF
TGTGCCAGCAGTGAGGGGACAGCAATGCAGTACTTC
>few|TRBV5-1|TRBD1|TRBJ2-1
CASRPGQGYDEQFF
TGCGCCAGCAGACCTGGACAGGGGTACGATGAGCAGTTCTTC
>few|TRBV29-1|NA|TRBJ2-6
CSADGGPGANVLTF
TGCAGCGCCGACGGCGGACCTGGGGCCAACGTCCTGACTTTC
>NA|TRBV4-1|NA|TRBJ2-3
CASSSTSAGISTDTQYF
TGCGCCAGCAGCTCAACGTCGGCGGGGATTAGCACAGATACGCAGTATTTT
>NA|TRBV29-1|TRBD1|TRBJ2-2
CSVVQGANGELFF
TGCAGCGTTGTACAGGGGGCGAACGGGGAGCTGTTTTTT
>NA|TRBV7-2|TRBD2|TRBJ2-7
CASSFGTGGEQYF
TGTGCCAGCAGCTTCGGGACGGGAGGCGAGCAGTACTTC
>NA|TRBV5-6|NA|TRBJ1-1
CASRLDLNTEAFF
TGTGCCAGCAGGCTGGACCTGAACACTGAAGCTTTCTTT
>NA|TRBV29-1|TRBD1|TRBJ2-7
CSVEGLGQHYEQYF
TGCAGCGTTGAAGGGTTGGGACAGCACTACGAGCAGTACTTC
>NA|TRBV29-1|NA|TRBJ2-2
CSVEVSGSHTGELFF
TGCAGCGTTGAAGTGTCGGGGAGCCACACCGGGGAGCTGTTTTTT
>NA|TRBV7-9|NA|TRBJ1-1
CASSWAENTEAFF
TGTGCCAGCAGCTGGGCCGAGAACACTGAAGCTTTCTTT
>few|TRBV29-1|TRBD1|TRBJ2-3
CSVDRGETDTQYF
TGCAGCGTGGACAGGGGTGAGACAGATACGCAGTATTTT
>NA|TRBV7-9|NA|TRBJ1-6
CASSSVGAGYNSPLHF
TGTGCCAGCAGCTCCGTGGGGGCGGGCTACAATTCACCCCTCCACTTT
>few|TRBV2|NA|TRBJ2-7
CASSEDRVGYEQYF
TGTGCCAGCAGTGAAGACAGGGTGGGCTACGAGCAGTACTTC
>NA|TRBV30|NA|TRBJ2-7
CAWSVQQIYEQYF
TGTGCCTGGAGTGTACAACAGATATACGAGCAGTACTTC
>NA|TRBV29-1|NA|TRBJ1-1
CSVERNRDTEAFF
TGCAGCGTTGAAAGGAACAGGGACACTGAAGCTTTCTTT